This entry lists 2 T cell receptor beta chains sequenced from one sample in a study of T-cell reconstitution after alpha-beta-depleted transplantation in children. Preparing the TCRbeta library involved the use of unique molecular identifiers. TCRdb analysed the PCR reads with MiXCR anew, one entry per CDR3 protein. Here the sample spans around 400,000 distinct CDR3 sequences, about a fifth being singletons. The sample consisted of PBMCs from the stem cell graft donor, taken from the stem cell graft. Every receptor here comes from a human donor who donated a stem cell graft to a child with acute myeloid leukemia.

V and J are TRBV20-1 and TRBJ1-1, with D possibly TRBD1 on 6 matching bases. Between the trimmed V and J ends, which lost 6 bases and 1 base, there was a span of 18 bases. The CDR3 extends over 15 amino acids. The germline gives CDR1 DFQATT, CDR2 SNEGSKA (reference sequence). In nucleotides, the CDR3 is TGCAGTGCGGGAACAGGGTCCCCTCAGAACACTGAAGCTTTCTTT. It translates to CSAGTGSPQNTEAFF.

The chain recombines TRBV24-1 with TRBJ2-1; 9 positions match TRBD2. Germline CDR1 KGHDR, CDR2 SFDVKD. Trimming cost V 3 bases and J 4 bases; bases outside gene matches: 3. The CDR3 spans 15 residues. CDR3 coding DNA: TGTGCCACCAGTGATCTAGCGGGACCTTACAATGAGCAGTTCTTC. Translated, it gives CATSDLAGPYNEQFF.